Listed below are T cell receptor beta chains from one sample, sequenced in a study of T cells after yellow fever vaccination. TCRdb used MiXCR to reprocess the 5' RACE reads, holding one entry per CDR3 protein. The table lists 450,000 to 600,000 distinct CDR3 sequences, roughly a sixth of them singletons. The sequencing used PBMCs, collected roughly 5 days after the first yellow fever vaccination. The receptor source for this set is a man between 18 and 35 years old who received the YFV17D yellow fever vaccine. Each CDR3 is given with its conserved first and last residue. The order of the fields is CDR3 length, D gene, J gene, V gene, clone size, CDR3 DNA, CDR3 protein. A D gene is named only where the DNA matches it firmly. The size entry is marked missing in some rows and otherwise reads once, few, many or a size class.

14,TRBD2,TRBJ2-3,TRBV12-3/TRBV12-4,few,TGTGCCAGCATTCGGGGGGGCCCCACAGATACGCAGTATTTT,CASIRGGPTDTQYF
14,.,TRBJ1-2,TRBV7-2,.,TGTGCCAGCAGCCCAATTAGGGGTAACTATGGCTACACCTTC,CASSPIRGNYGYTF
18,TRBD2,TRBJ2-1,TRBV5-1,.,TGCGCCAGCAGCCGACAACCTAGCGGGGTCAACCCAGGCAATGAGCAGTTCTTC,CASSRQPSGVNPGNEQFF
11,.,TRBJ2-7,TRBV12-3/TRBV12-4,few,TGTGCCAGCAGTCATCGGAACGAGCAGTACTTC,CASSHRNEQYF
15,.,TRBJ2-5,TRBV6-2/TRBV6-3,few,TGTGCCAGCACTTTGAGGGGAGGCGAAGCCGAGACCCAGTACTTC,CASTLRGGEAETQYF
15,.,TRBJ2-3,TRBV4-1,few,TGCGCCAGCAGCCAAGGATACAGAAGCACAGATACGCAGTATTTT,CASSQGYRSTDTQYF
16,.,TRBJ2-1,TRBV21-1,few,TGTGCCAGCAGCAAAGGAGAGGGGGCCTTGATCAATGAGCAGTTCTTC,CASSKGEGALINEQFF
14,TRBD1,TRBJ2-5,TRBV4-2,.,TGTGCCAGCGGGACACTCGACAGGGCGGAGACCCAGTACTTC,CASGTLDRAETQYF
12,TRBD1,TRBJ1-5,TRBV12-3/TRBV12-4,.,TGTGCCAGCAGTTTAACGGCAGGGGGCTTGAATTTT,CASSLTAGGLNF
15,TRBD1,TRBJ2-1,TRBV7-2,.,TGTGCCAGCAGCTCCGACAGGGGGGGGTACAATGAGCAGTTCTTC,CASSSDRGGYNEQFF
16,.,TRBJ2-5,TRBV9,.,TGTGCCAGCAGCGTAGCTACATCTGGCAGTCAAGAGACCCAGTACTTC,CASSVATSGSQETQYF
13,.,TRBJ2-7,TRBV9,many,TGTGCCAGCAGCCCCCGGTTGAGGAACGAGCAGTACTTC,CASSPRLRNEQYF
13,.,TRBJ1-2,TRBV7-9,.,TGTGCCAGCAGCTTAGTATCGGTCTATGGCTACACCTTC,CASSLVSVYGYTF
14,.,TRBJ1-1,TRBV7-2,.,TGTGCCAGCAGCTCCCATCAGGGAGCCACTGAAGCTTTCTTT,CASSSHQGATEAFF
16,.,TRBJ1-5,TRBV5-4,many,TGTGCCAGCAGCCAAGGCGGACAGCCCCCCAATCAGCCCCAGCATTTT,CASSQGGQPPNQPQHF
19,TRBD2,TRBJ2-3,TRBV2,few,TGTGCCAGCAGGAAGGGGACTAGCGGGGGGGTCAAATTCACAGATACGCAGTATTTT,CASRKGTSGGVKFTDTQYF
14,.,TRBJ2-7,TRBV19,few,TGTGCCAGCAGATGGACAGTCCTCTCCTACGAGCAGTACTTC,CASRWTVLSYEQYF
18,.,TRBJ2-7,TRBV21-1,.,TGTGCCAGCAGCAAAGATTCGCTAGGAAAAGACAATAATTACGAGCAGTACTTC,CASSKDSLGKDNNYEQYF
15,TRBD1,TRBJ1-6,TRBV28,.,TGTGCCAGCAATTCCGGGACAGGGCCAAATTCACCCCTCCACTTT,CASNSGTGPNSPLHF
13,TRBD2,TRBJ2-3,TRBV7-9,few,TGTGCCAGCAGCCGGGAGGGTGTGCATACGCAGTATTTT,CASSREGVHTQYF
17,.,TRBJ1-5,TRBV28,.,TGTGCCAGCAACAATGACGGGTGGGGGCTAAGCAATCAGCCCCAGCATTTT,CASNNDGWGLSNQPQHF
14,.,TRBJ2-3,TRBV5-1,few,TGCGCCAGCCGGGACACGACGAGCACAGATACGCAGTATTTT,CASRDTTSTDTQYF
14,.,TRBJ2-1,TRBV28,few,TGTGCCAGCAGGACCCCGGGACTGCTGCGAGAGCAGTTCTTC,CASRTPGLLREQFF
14,TRBD2,TRBJ2-3,TRBV7-2,few,TGTGCCAGCAGCTTAGAGCGGGACCGGGTGAAGCAGTATTTT,CASSLERDRVKQYF
15,.,TRBJ1-1,TRBV20-1,few,TGCAGTGCTAGAGATATTCGCAGGCTGAACACTGAAGCTTTCTTT,CSARDIRRLNTEAFF
15,TRBD2,TRBJ2-5,TRBV20-1,.,TGCAGTGCTAGAGATGGGAGTAGCGGGCAAGAGACCCAGTACTTC,CSARDGSSGQETQYF
14,.,TRBJ1-2,TRBV5-1,few,TGCGCCAGCAGCGGCGGGACCGAGATCTATGGCTACACCTTC,CASSGGTEIYGYTF
14,.,TRBJ2-5,TRBV5-4,many,TGTGCCAGCAGCTTTCGGGGGACCAGGGAGACCCAGTACTTC,CASSFRGTRETQYF
13,.,TRBJ1-1,TRBV18,many,TGTGCCAGCTCACCAGACATGAACACTGAAGCTTTCTTT,CASSPDMNTEAFF
14,.,TRBJ2-7,TRBV25-1,once,TGTGCCAGCAGTGAACTCGACTCCTCCTACGAGCAGTACTTC,CASSELDSSYEQYF
13,.,TRBJ1-5,TRBV6-2/TRBV6-3,.,TGTGCCAGCAGCGGGACTTACAATCAGCCCCAGCATTTT,CASSGTYNQPQHF
13,.,TRBJ2-1,TRBV7-2,.,TGTGCCAGCAGGGAAACAGGGTACAATGAGCAGTTCTTC,CASRETGYNEQFF
14,.,TRBJ2-2,TRBV12-3/TRBV12-4,few,TGTGCCAGCAGGCTACAGGGCGGCCCCGGGGAGCTGTTTTTT,CASRLQGGPGELFF
13,.,TRBJ2-3,TRBV24-1,few,TGTGCCACCAGTGATAGGAGCACAGATACGCAGTATTTT,CATSDRSTDTQYF
15,.,TRBJ1-3,TRBV7-2,many,TGTGCCAGCAGCCTCTTAAATTGGTCTGGAAACACCATATATTTT,CASSLLNWSGNTIYF
13,.,TRBJ2-1,TRBV29-1,once,TGCAGCGTTGAGTGGAGCTACCCTAATGAGCAGTTCTTC,CSVEWSYPNEQFF
11,.,TRBJ2-3,TRBV20-1,.,TGCAGTACCGGGCTCACAGATACGCAGTATTTT,CSTGLTDTQYF
18,TRBD1,TRBJ2-3,TRBV28,.,TGTGCCAGCAGTTCTTTCTATGACAGGGGGAAGGGAGGGGATACGCAGTATTTT,CASSSFYDRGKGGDTQYF
14,.,TRBJ2-1,TRBV30,.,TGTGCCTGCGGTCAGGGTCAGGGATACAATGAGCAGTTCTTC,CACGQGQGYNEQFF
13,.,TRBJ2-3,TRBV3-1,.,TGTGCCAGCAGCATCCGGGGCTCAGATACGCAGTATTTT,CASSIRGSDTQYF
15,TRBD2,TRBJ2-3,TRBV7-6,few,TGTGCCAGCAGCTTAGCGGCGGGAGCCCCAGATACGCAGTATTTT,CASSLAAGAPDTQYF
14,.,TRBJ1-2,TRBV7-9,few,TGTGCCAGCAGCTTAGGTGTAGGGCTATATGGCTACACCTTC,CASSLGVGLYGYTF
16,.,TRBJ2-1,TRBV7-9,.,TGTGCCAGCAGCTCCATAGCGGTAAGCTCCTACAATGAGCAGTTCTTC,CASSSIAVSSYNEQFF
12,.,TRBJ2-5,TRBV4-1,.,TGCGCCAGCAGCCACCCTTCCGAGACCCAGTACTTC,CASSHPSETQYF
14,.,TRBJ1-1,TRBV19,.,TGTGCCACCATCACAGGGAGACTATACACTGAAGCTTTCTTT,CATITGRLYTEAFF
13,TRBD2,TRBJ2-1,TRBV20-1,many,TGCAGTGCTAGGTTCCGGGGGGACCATGAGCAGTTCTTC,CSARFRGDHEQFF
16,TRBD1,TRBJ2-3,TRBV4-3,many,TGCGCCAGCAGCCCGGGGACAGTTGGGAACTCAGATACGCAGTATTTT,CASSPGTVGNSDTQYF
12,TRBD1,TRBJ1-1,TRBV29-1,.,TGCAGCGGGCTACAGGGGATTTCTGAAGCTTTCTTT,CSGLQGISEAFF